Only a few counts were recorded for the clone carrying this T cell receptor (beta chain). The CDR3 is 14 amino acids. CDR1 and CDR2 (germline): LNHDA, SQIVND (reference sequence). The V and J ends lost 7 bases and 0 bases respectively, with 9 bases between them. Each CDR3 protein gets one entry after TCRdb re-called the 5' RACE reads with MiXCR. The table lists a few hundred thousand distinct CDR3 sequences, approximately 8% of them singletons, with less than 25% in the top ten. These data belong to a study of T-cell memory formation after mild COVID-19. This sequence was found in a man aged 18 to 35 who had mild COVID-19 (a few samples of this study predate the infection). Cell type and time point are not known. Input material: PBMCs or a T cell subset sorted from them (not recorded which). The gene calls are TRBV19 and TRBJ1-4; no definite D call. This CDR3 is CASKEAATNEKLFF. The CDR3 DNA reads as TGTGCCAGTAAGGAGGCAGCAACTAATGAAAAACTGTTTTTT.